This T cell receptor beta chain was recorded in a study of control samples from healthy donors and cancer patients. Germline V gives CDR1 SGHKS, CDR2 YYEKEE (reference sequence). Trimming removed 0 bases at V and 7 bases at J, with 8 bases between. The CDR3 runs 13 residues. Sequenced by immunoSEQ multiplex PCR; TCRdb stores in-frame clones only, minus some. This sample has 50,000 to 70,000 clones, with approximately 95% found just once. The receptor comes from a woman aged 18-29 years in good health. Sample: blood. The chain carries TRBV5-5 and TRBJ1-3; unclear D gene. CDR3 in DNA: TGTGCCAGCAGCTTGGTCAGCATCAACACCATATATTTT. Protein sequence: CASSLVSINTIYF.